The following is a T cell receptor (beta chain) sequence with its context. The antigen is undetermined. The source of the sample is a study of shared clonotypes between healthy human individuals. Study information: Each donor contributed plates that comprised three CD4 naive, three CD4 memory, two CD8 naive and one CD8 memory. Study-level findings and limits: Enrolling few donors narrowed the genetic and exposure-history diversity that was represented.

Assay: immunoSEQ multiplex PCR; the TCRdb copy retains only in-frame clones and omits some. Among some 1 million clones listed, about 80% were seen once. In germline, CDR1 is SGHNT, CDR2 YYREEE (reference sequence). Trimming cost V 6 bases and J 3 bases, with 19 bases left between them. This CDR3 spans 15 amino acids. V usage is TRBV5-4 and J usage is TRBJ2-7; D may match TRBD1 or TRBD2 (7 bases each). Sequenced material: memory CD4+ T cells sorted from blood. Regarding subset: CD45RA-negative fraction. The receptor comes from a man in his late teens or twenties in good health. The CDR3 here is CASTQGGKGVYEQYF. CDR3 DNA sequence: TGTGCCAGCACCCAGGGGGGGAAGGGAGTCTACGAGCAGTACTTC.